What follows are 16 T cell receptor beta chains derived from one specimen sequenced in a study of patients and donors after allogeneic stem cell transplantation. Using its own MiXCR run on the RT-PCR reads, TCRdb lists one record per CDR3 protein. Of about 410,000 distinct CDR3 sequences detected, more than 15% appear once; the ten largest clones hold 6% to 8%. Sequencing was carried out using blood, either unsorted or a sorted T cell fraction (not recorded which). These receptors were obtained from a human donor who was either an allogeneic HSCT recipient or a stem cell or donor lymphocyte infusion donor (not recorded which). It is not recorded whose cells these are; they may come from a transplant donor.

In DNA form, the CDR3 reads TGTGCCAGTAGTCGCCCGGAGCGGGGGGGTAGCGGAGCTTCCTACAATGAGCAGTTCTTC. Protein product: CASSRPERGGSGASYNEQFF. The chain combines TRBV19 with TRBJ2-1; 10 bases are a match to TRBD2. CDR3 length equals 20 residues. Trimming cost V 5 bases and J 1 base; bases outside gene matches: 17. Germline loops: CDR1 LNHDA, CDR2 SQIVND (reference sequence).

This clonotype was observed at least ten times. V is TRBV5-1 and J is TRBJ1-1; D remains unclear. Trimming cost V 5 bases and J 1 base, with 9 bases left between them. The CDR3 runs 13 residues. Germline assignment: CDR1 SGHRS and CDR2 YFSETQ. The CDR3 coding sequence is TGCGCCAGCAGTCCGGATGGGAACACTGAAGCTTTCTTT. Protein product: CASSPDGNTEAFF.

The chain recombines TRBV24-1 with TRBJ2-5; 7 bases align to TRBD1. The length of the CDR3 is 16 residues. Germline-derived CDR1 and CDR2 are KGHDR and SFDVKD. The V segment lost 4 bases and the J segment 5 bases; nucleotides outside the gene matches: 12. This chain's CDR3 is CATSDRRQGPWETQYF. The CDR3 DNA follows: TGTGCCACCAGTGACCGTCGACAGGGTCCCTGGGAGACCCAGTACTTC.

This clonotype was picked up a small number of times. The V and J genes are TRBV5-6 and TRBJ2-2; no definite D call. CDR3 size: 15 residues. Germline V gives CDR1 SGHDT, CDR2 YYEEEE. V was pared by 2 bases and J by 3 bases, with 11 bases between. The CDR3 nucleotides are TGTGCCAGCAGCTTCCGGTGGAGATACACCGGGGAGCTGTTTTTT. Protein: CASSFRWRYTGELFF.

This chain links TRBV2 with TRBJ1-2; D is undetermined. Germline V gives CDR1 SNHLY, CDR2 FYNNEI. This CDR3 comprises 12 residues. Trimming took 8 bases from V and 7 from J, leaving 14 bases between them. The CDR3 loop reads CASSAKRVGYTF. CDR3 in DNA: TGTGCCAGCTCGGCCAAACGGGTTGGCTACACCTTC.

The chain employs TRBV27 and TRBJ1-3, with 8 bases aligning to TRBD1. CDR1 and CDR2 (germline): MNHEY, SMNVEV (reference sequence). Trimming at V came to 4 bases and at J to 3 bases, leaving 5 bases not matched to a gene. This CDR3 has 15 amino acids. The CDR3 loop reads CASSSSGGFGNTIYF. The CDR3 nucleotides read TGTGCCAGCAGTTCCTCAGGGGGCTTTGGAAACACCATATATTTT.

This clonotype was seen a handful of times. CDR3 sequence: CSASSLAGSTDTQYF. CDR3 nucleotide sequence: TGCAGTGCTAGCTCTCTAGCGGGGAGCACAGATACGCAGTATTTT. The rearrangement links TRBV20-1 to TRBJ2-3; 9 bases are shared with TRBD2. The ends lost 3 bases at V and 0 bases at J; junction bases unmatched: 4. Germline V lookup: CDR1 DFQATT, CDR2 SNEGSKA (reference sequence). CDR3 length: 15 residues.

In this sample, this clonotype turned up a few times. This chain uses TRBV3-1 with TRBJ2-7; D remains ambiguous. This CDR3 spans 13 amino acids. V was shortened by 5 bases and J by 6 bases, with 14 bases between the two germline ends. Germline V CDR1 and CDR2: LGHDT, YNNKEL (reference sequence). Written as DNA, the CDR3 is TGTGCCAGCAGCGCGCCTCCGGGTAGCGAGCAGTACTTC. Translated: CASSAPPGSEQYF.

This clonotype showed up many times. The chain joins TRBV7-3 to TRBJ2-3; 12 nucleotides line up with TRBD2. The V segment lost 3 bases and the J segment 3 bases; nucleotides outside the gene matches: 1. This CDR3 is built from 15 residues. Germline CDR1 and CDR2: SGHTA and FQGTGA. The CDR3 nucleotides are TGTGCCAGCAGCTTGACTAGCGGGGGAACAGATACGCAGTATTTT. It specifies CASSLTSGGTDTQYF. Full variable domain (remainder filled in from reference TRBV7-3 and TRBJ2-3): GAGVSQTPSNKVTEKGKYVELRCDPISGHTALYWYRQSLGQGPEFLIYFQGTGAADDSGLPNDRFFAVRPEGSVSTLKIQRTERGDSAVYLCASSLTSGGTDTQYFGPGTRLTVL.

This clonotype showed up many times. The chain couples TRBV12-3 or TRBV12-4 to TRBJ2-2; D call uncertain. The CDR3 sequence is 14 residues long. V lost 7 bases to trimming and J lost 3 bases, with 12 bases between them. The CDR3 bases are TGTGCCAGCACACCGACCGGGTACACCGGGGAGCTGTTTTTT. It yields the protein CASTPTGYTGELFF.

The V call is TRBV27, the J call TRBJ1-6, with no clear D. V dropped 0 bases and J dropped 4 bases, with 13 bases sitting between them. The CDR3 covers 17 residues. CDR1 is MNHEY, CDR2 SMNVEV, per germline (reference sequence). DNA for the CDR3: TGTGCCAGCAGTTTATCGATGGGGTTGGGGTATAATTCACCCCTCCACTTT. Amino acids: CASSLSMGLGYNSPLHF.

The V call is TRBV20-1, the J call TRBJ1-5; D uncertain. The CDR3 is 13 amino acids. The germline V gene has CDR1 DFQATT and CDR2 SNEGSKA (reference sequence). Deletions cut 3 bases from V and 6 bases from J, with 12 bases between. The DNA of the CDR3 is TGCAGTGCTAGTGCCACGGCGGGTCAGCCCCAGCATTTT. It translates to CSASATAGQPQHF.

CDR3 protein: CASSLVPFTDTQYF. In DNA, the CDR3 is TGTGCCAGCAGCTTAGTACCATTCACAGATACGCAGTATTTT. This chain links TRBV13 with TRBJ2-3; no clear D. Trimming shortened V by 1 base and J by 2 bases, and 7 bases separated the two germline ends. CDR1 and CDR2 (germline): PRHDT, FYEKMQ (reference sequence). The CDR3 runs to 14 residues.

V is TRBV20-1 and J is TRBJ1-4, with D uncertain. The V gene's germline CDR1 is DFQATT and CDR2 SNEGSKA (reference sequence). The V end was cut by 4 bases, the J end by 5 bases, with 14 bases between. The CDR3 extends over 14 amino acids. The CDR3 spells CSATDPQRNEKLFF. The CDR3 DNA reads as TGCAGTGCTACCGATCCACAGCGAAATGAAAAACTGTTTTTT.

This clonotype showed up many times. The V gene is TRBV4-1, the J gene TRBJ1-6; D might be TRBD1 (5 bases). CDR1 is MGHRA and CDR2 is YSYEKL in the germline V gene. With 6 bases removed from V and 3 bases from J, the gap between germline ends came to 18 bases. The CDR3 length is 17 residues. DNA of the CDR3: TGCGCCAGCAGTCTTGAGAGGGGAAGGTACTATAATTCACCCCTCCACTTT. This codes for CASSLERGRYYNSPLHF.

This clonotype appeared a few times. The V call is TRBV7-9, the J call TRBJ1-2; D is unresolved. The V gene's germline CDR1 is SEHNR and CDR2 FQNEAQ (reference sequence). Trimming removed 5 bases at V and 7 bases at J, with 14 bases between. The length of the CDR3 is 13 residues. DNA for the CDR3: TGTGCCAGCAGCGAGCCATCTGCGCTTGGCTACACCTTC. It is translated as CASSEPSALGYTF.